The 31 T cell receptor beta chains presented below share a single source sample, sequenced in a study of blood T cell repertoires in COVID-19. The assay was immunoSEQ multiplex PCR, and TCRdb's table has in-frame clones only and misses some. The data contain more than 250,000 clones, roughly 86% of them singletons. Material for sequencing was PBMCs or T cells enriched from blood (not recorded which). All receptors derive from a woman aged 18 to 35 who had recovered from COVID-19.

For the CDR3, the DNA is TGTGCCAGCAGCTTGGGTTCGCGGCTGCGGACAGATACGCAGTATTTT. Translated, it gives CASSLGSRLRTDTQYF. The rearrangement uses TRBV11-2 and TRBJ2-3; D gene uncertain. Trimming removed 3 bases at V and 3 bases at J, with 16 bases between. CDR1 and CDR2 (germline): SGHAT, FQNNGV. CDR3 size: 16 residues.

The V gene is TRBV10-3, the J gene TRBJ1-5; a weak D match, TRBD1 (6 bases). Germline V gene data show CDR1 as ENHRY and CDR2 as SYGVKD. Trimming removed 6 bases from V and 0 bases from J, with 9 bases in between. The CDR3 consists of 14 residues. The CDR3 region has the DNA TGTGCCATCAGGGCGGACAGTAGCAATCAGCCCCAGCATTTT. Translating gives CAIRADSSNQPQHF.

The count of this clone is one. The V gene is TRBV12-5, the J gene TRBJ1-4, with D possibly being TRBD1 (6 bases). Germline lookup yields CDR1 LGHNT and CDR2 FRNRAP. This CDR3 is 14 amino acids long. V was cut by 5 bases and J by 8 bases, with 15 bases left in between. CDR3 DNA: TGTGCTAGTGGTCATGACAGGCCACGGGAAAAACTGTTTTTT. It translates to CASGHDRPREKLFF.

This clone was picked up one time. DNA of the CDR3: TGTGCCAGCAGCTTAGGACTAGCGGGAAACACAGATACGCAGTATTTT. It is translated as CASSLGLAGNTDTQYF. The chain has TRBV7-7 and TRBJ2-3; 11 bases fit TRBD2. V lost 1 base and J lost 2; bases outside the gene matches: 2. This CDR3 has 16 amino acids. Per germline, CDR1 SSHAT and CDR2 FNYEAQ (reference sequence).

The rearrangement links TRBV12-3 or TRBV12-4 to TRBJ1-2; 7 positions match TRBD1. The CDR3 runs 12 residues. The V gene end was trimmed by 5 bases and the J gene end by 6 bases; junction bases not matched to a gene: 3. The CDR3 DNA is TGTGCCAGCAGTACAGGGGTTCATGGCTACACCTTC. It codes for CASSTGVHGYTF.

The DNA for the CDR3 is TGTGCCAGCAGCCTACGGAGGGAGGGCTGGGATGAGCAGTTCTTC. It is translated as CASSLRREGWDEQFF. The genes are TRBV9 and TRBJ2-1, with 7 bases aligning to TRBD2. Germline CDR1 SGDLS, CDR2 YYNGEE. The junction had 12 bases not matched to a gene; V was cut back by 4 bases and J by 8 bases. This CDR3 comprises 15 residues.

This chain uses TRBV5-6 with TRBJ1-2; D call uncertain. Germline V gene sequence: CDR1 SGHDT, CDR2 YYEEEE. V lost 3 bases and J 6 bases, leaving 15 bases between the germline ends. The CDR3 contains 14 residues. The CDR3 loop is CASSSPPQEDGYTF. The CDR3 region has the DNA TGTGCCAGCAGCTCCCCTCCTCAGGAAGATGGCTACACCTTC.

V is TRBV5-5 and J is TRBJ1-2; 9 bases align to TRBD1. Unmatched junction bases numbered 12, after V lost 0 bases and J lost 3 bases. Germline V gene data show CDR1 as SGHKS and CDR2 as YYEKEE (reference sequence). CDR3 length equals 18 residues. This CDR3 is CASSLGGRTGDRDYGYTF. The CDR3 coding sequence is TGTGCCAGCAGCTTGGGAGGAAGGACAGGGGACCGGGACTATGGCTACACCTTC.

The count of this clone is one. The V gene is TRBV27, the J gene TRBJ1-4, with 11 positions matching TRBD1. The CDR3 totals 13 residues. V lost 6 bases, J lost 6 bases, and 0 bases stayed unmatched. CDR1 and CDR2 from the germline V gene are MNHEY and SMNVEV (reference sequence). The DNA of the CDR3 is TGTGCCAGCAGGGACAGGGGGCATGAAAAACTGTTTTTT. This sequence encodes CASRDRGHEKLFF.

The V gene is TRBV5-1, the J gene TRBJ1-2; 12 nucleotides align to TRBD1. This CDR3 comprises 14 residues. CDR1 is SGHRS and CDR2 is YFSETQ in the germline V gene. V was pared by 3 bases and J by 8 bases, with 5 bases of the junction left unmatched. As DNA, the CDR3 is TGCGCCAGCAGCTCCGGGACAGGGGGCGTAGGCTACACCTTC. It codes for CASSSGTGGVGYTF.

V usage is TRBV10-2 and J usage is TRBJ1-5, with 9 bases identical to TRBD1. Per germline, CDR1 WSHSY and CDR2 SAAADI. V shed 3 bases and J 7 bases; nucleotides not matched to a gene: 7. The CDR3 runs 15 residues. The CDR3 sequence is CASSDSDRGVQPQHF. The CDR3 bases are TGCGCCAGCAGTGATTCGGACAGGGGCGTCCAGCCCCAGCATTTT.

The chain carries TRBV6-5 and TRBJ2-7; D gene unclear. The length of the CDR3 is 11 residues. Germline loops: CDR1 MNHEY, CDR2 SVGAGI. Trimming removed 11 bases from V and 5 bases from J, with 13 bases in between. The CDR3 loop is CALDPRDEQYF. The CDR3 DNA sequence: TGTGCCTTAGACCCTCGGGACGAGCAGTACTTC.

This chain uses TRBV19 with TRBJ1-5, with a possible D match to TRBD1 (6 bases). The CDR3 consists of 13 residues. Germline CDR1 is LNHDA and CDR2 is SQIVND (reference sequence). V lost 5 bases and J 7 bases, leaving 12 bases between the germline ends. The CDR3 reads CASSVQGNQPQHF. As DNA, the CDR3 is TGTGCCAGTAGTGTTCAGGGGAACCAGCCCCAGCATTTT.

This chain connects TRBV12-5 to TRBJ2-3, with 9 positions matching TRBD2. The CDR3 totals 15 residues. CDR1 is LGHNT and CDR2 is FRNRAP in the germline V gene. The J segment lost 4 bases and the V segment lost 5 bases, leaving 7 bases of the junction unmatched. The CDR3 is CASGPRTSVADTQYF. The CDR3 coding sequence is TGTGCTAGTGGTCCCCGGACTAGCGTGGCAGATACGCAGTATTTT.

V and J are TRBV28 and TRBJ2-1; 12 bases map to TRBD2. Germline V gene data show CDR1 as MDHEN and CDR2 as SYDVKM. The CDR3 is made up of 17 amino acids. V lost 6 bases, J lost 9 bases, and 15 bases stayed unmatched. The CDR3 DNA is TGTGCCAGCAGCGTCACAAAGACTAGCGGGAGACTTAGTGAGCAGTTCTTC. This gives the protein CASSVTKTSGRLSEQFF.

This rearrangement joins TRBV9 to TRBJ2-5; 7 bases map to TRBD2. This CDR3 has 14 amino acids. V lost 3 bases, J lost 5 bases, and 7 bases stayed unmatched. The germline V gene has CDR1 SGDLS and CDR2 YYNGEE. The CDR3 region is CASSARTSRETQYF. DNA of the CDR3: TGTGCCAGCAGCGCCCGGACTAGTCGGGAGACCCAGTACTTC. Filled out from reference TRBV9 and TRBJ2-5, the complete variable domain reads DSGVTQTPKHLITATGQRVTLRCSPRSGDLSVYWYQQSLDQGLQFLIQYYNGEERAKGNILERFSAQQFPDLHSELNLSSLELGDSALYFCASSARTSRETQYFGPGTRLLVL.

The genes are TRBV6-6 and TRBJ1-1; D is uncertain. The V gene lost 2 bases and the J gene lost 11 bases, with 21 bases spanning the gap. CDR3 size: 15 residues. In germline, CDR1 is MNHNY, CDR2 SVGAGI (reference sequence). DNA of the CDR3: TGTGCCAGCAGTTACCCCACACCGGAGCGGGGTGAGGCTTTCTTT. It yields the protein CASSYPTPERGEAFF.

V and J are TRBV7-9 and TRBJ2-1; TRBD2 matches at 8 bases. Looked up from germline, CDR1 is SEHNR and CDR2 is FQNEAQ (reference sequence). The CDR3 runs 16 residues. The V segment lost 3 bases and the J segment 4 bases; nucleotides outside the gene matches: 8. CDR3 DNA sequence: TGTGCCAGCAGCTTCACGGGACTAGGAAGTTACAATGAGCAGTTCTTC. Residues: CASSFTGLGSYNEQFF.

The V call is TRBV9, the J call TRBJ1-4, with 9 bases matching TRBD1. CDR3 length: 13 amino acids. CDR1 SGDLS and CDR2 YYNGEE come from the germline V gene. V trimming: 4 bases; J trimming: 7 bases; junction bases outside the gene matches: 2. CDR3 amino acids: CASSSGQGEKLFF. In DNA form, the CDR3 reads TGTGCCAGCAGCTCGGGACAGGGTGAAAAACTGTTTTTT.

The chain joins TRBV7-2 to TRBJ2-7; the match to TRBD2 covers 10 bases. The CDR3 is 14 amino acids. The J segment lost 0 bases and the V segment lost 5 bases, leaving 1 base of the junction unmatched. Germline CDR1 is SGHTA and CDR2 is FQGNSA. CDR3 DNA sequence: TGTGCCAGCAGCGCTAGCGGGGGCTCCTACGAGCAGTACTTC. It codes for CASSASGGSYEQYF.

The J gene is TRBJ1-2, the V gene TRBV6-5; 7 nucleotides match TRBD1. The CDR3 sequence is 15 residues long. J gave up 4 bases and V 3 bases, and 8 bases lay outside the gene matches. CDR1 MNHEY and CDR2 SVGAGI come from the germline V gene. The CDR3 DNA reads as TGTGCCAGCAGTTATATACAGGGGTCCGGCTATGGCTACACCTTC. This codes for CASSYIQGSGYGYTF.

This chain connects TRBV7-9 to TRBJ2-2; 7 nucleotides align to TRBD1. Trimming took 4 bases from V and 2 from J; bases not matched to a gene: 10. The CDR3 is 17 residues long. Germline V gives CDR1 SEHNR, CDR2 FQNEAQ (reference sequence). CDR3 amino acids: CASSSPGQAINTGELFF. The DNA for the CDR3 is TGTGCCAGCAGCTCCCCCGGACAGGCAATCAACACCGGGGAGCTGTTTTTT.

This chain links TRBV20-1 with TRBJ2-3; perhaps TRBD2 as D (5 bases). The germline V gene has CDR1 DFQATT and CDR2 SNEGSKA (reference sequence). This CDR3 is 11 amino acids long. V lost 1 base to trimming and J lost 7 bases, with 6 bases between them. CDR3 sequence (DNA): TGCAGTGCTAGAGCGGGGAATACGCAGTATTTT. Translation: CSARAGNTQYF.

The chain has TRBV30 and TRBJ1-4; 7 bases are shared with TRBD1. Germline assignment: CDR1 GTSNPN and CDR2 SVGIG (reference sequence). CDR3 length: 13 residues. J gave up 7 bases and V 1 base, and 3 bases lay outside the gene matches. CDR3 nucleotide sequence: TGTGCCTGGAGTGACAGGGGAGTTGAAAAACTGTTTTTT. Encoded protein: CAWSDRGVEKLFF.

CDR3 DNA sequence: TGTGCCAGCAGTGGACAGTTCCTTACTAGCACAGATACGCAGTATTTT. Protein sequence: CASSGQFLTSTDTQYF. This rearrangement joins TRBV6-1 to TRBJ2-3, with D possibly being TRBD1 (5 bases). The ends were cut back, 4 bases at V and 0 bases at J, with 14 bases in the middle. This CDR3 region has 16 residues. The germline V gene has CDR1 MNHNS and CDR2 SASEGT.

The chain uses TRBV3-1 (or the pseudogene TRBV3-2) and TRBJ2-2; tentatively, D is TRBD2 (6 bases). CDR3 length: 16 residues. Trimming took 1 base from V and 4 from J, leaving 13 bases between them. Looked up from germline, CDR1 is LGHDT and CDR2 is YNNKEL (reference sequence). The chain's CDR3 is CASSQGGLARTGELFF. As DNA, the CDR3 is TGTGCCAGCAGCCAAGGGGGTCTAGCGCGCACCGGGGAGCTGTTTTTT.

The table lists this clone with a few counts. The CDR3 here is CASTTSGPGNTQYF. In DNA form, the CDR3 reads TGCGCCAGCACGACTAGCGGGCCGGGTAATACGCAGTATTTT. This rearrangement joins TRBV5-1 to TRBJ2-3, with 10 bases aligning to TRBD2. This CDR3 is 14 amino acids long. Germline V gives CDR1 SGHRS, CDR2 YFSETQ. V dropped 6 bases and J dropped 7; count of bases not matched to a gene: 8.

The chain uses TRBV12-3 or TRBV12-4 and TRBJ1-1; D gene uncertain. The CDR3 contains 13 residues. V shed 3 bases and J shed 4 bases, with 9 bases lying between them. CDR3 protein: CASSFTRGTEAFF. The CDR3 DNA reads TGTGCCAGCAGTTTTACCCGGGGCACTGAAGCTTTCTTT.

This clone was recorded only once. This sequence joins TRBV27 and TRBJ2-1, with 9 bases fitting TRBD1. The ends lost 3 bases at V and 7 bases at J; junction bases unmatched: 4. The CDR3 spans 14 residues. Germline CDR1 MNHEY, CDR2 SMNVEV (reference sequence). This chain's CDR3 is CASSFGDRVNEQFF. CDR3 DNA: TGTGCCAGCAGTTTTGGGGACAGGGTAAATGAGCAGTTCTTC.

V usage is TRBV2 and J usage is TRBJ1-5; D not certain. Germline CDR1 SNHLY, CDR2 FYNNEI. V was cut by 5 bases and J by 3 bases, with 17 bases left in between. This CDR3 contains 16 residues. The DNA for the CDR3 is TGTGCCAGCAGTCTGCACGTCCTGAGAACCAATCAGCCCCAGCATTTT. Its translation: CASSLHVLRTNQPQHF. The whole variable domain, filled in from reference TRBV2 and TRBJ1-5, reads EPEVTQTPSHQVTQMGQEVILRCVPISNHLYFYWYRQILGQKVEFLVSFYNNEISEKSEIFDDQFSVERPDGSNFTLKIRSTKLEDSAMYFCASSLHVLRTNQPQHFGDGTRLSIL.

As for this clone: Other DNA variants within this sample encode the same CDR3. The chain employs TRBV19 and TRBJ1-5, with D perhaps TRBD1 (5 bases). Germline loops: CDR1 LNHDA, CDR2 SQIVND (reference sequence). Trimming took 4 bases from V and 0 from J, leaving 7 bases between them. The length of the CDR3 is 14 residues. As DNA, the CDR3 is TGTGCCAGTAGTACTACAGGTAGCAATCAGCCCCAGCATTTT. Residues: CASSTTGSNQPQHF.